The next 11 T cell receptor beta chains were all read from a single sample in a study of cytomegalovirus exposure and HLA in healthy donors. Researchers ran the PCR with 60 Vbeta and 13 Jbeta primers. Generated by immunoSEQ multiplex PCR, the TCRdb table keeps only in-frame clones and is missing some. Among 200,000 to 300,000 clones listed, just under 80% were seen once. The material sequenced was PBMCs. The receptors shown here come from a boy between 5 and 17 years old in good health and CMV-seronegative.

The gene calls are TRBV19 and TRBJ1-4, with 7 bases that match TRBD1. Losses at the gene ends were 3 bases for V and 3 bases for J; bases not matched to a gene: 4. Germline V lookup: CDR1 LNHDA, CDR2 SQIVND (reference sequence). The CDR3 spans 15 residues. CDR3 region: CASSMQTGSNEKLFF. CDR3 bases: TGTGCCAGTAGTATGCAGACAGGGTCTAATGAAAAACTGTTTTTT. Filled out from reference TRBV19 and TRBJ1-4, the complete variable domain reads DGGITQSPKYLFRKEGQNVTLSCEQNLNHDAMYWYRQDPGQGLRLIYYSQIVNDFQKGDIAEGYSVSREKKESFPLTVTSAQKNPTAFYLCASSMQTGSNEKLFFGSGTQLSVL.

CDR3 nucleotide sequence: TGTGCCAGTAGTCGACACCCCCTTTTGGAGACCCAGTACTTC. Amino acid sequence: CASSRHPLLETQYF. J is TRBJ2-5 and V is TRBV19; D gene unclear. Trimming removed 5 bases from V and 5 bases from J, with 15 bases in between. The germline gives CDR1 LNHDA, CDR2 SQIVND (reference sequence). The CDR3 covers 14 residues.

The V gene is TRBV30, the J gene TRBJ2-3, with D possibly TRBD1 on 5 matching bases. CDR3 length equals 15 residues. V was shortened by 0 bases and J by 4 bases, with 14 bases between the two germline ends. Germline CDR1 is GTSNPN and CDR2 is SVGIG (reference sequence). CDR3 sequence: CAWSVAGMGPDTQYF. CDR3 bases: TGTGCCTGGAGTGTAGCAGGGATGGGTCCAGATACGCAGTATTTT.

This rearrangement joins TRBV5-6 to TRBJ2-7, with a possible D match to TRBD2 (6 bases). Trimming cost V 4 bases and J 3 bases, with 17 bases left between them. This CDR3 contains 15 residues. The germline V gene encodes CDR1 SGHDT and CDR2 YYEEEE. CDR3 sequence (DNA): TGTGCCAGCAGCAAGACTAGTTCGGTAGTCTACGAGCAGTACTTC. Translated: CASSKTSSVVYEQYF.

V gene TRBV5-1 combines with J gene TRBJ2-7; D is perhaps TRBD1 (5 bases). Germline V gene lookup returns CDR1 SGHRS and CDR2 YFSETQ. The CDR3 spans 12 residues. V was trimmed by 0 bases and J by 5 bases, leaving 6 bases between them. CDR3 in DNA: TGCGCCAGCAGCTTGGGGGGCCACGAGCAGTACTTC. Translation gives CASSLGGHEQYF.

Points on this clone: The same CDR3 can be traced to other DNA sequences in this sample. V and J are TRBV6-6 and TRBJ1-3; a possible D gene is TRBD1 (5 bases). V was pared by 7 bases and J by 0 bases, with 13 bases between. This CDR3 comprises 15 residues. CDR1 is MNHNY, CDR2 SVGAGI, per germline (reference sequence). CDR3 region: CASTQGLSSGNTIYF. CDR3 DNA: TGTGCCAGCACCCAGGGTCTGAGCTCTGGAAACACCATATATTTT.

This sequence joins TRBV6-6 and TRBJ1-6; weak D call: TRBD1 (5 bases). Germline-derived CDR1 and CDR2 are MNHNY and SVGAGI (reference sequence). V was clipped by 2 bases and J by 7 bases, with 12 bases between them. The CDR3 length is 15 residues. The CDR3 DNA is TGTGCCAGCAGTTACCGGGAGGGGATAAATTCACCCCTCCACTTT. Its protein product is CASSYREGINSPLHF.

The CDR3 DNA follows: TGTGCCAGCAGTTACCGGCACAGCTACAATGAGCAGTTCTTC. As protein: CASSYRHSYNEQFF. J is TRBJ2-1 and V is TRBV6-5; D call uncertain. The CDR3 runs 14 residues. The V gene's germline CDR1 is MNHEY and CDR2 SVGAGI. V lost 2 bases, J lost 3 bases, and 8 bases lay in between.

The rearrangement links TRBV6-5 to TRBJ2-3; unclear D gene. V lost 8 bases, J lost 2 bases, and 14 bases lay in between. This CDR3 comprises 14 residues. The V gene's germline CDR1 is MNHEY and CDR2 SVGAGI. The CDR3 bases are TGTGCCAGCCGACCTACACGGGTCACAGATACGCAGTATTTT. Protein: CASRPTRVTDTQYF.

This clone turned up a few times. The J gene is TRBJ2-7, the V gene TRBV4-1; 10 bases are a match to TRBD2. This CDR3 has 17 amino acids. Per the germline V gene, CDR1 is MGHRA and CDR2 is YSYEKL. With V trimmed by 3 bases and J by 7 bases, 15 bases remained unmatched. CDR3: CASSHAARAGGHREQYF. The CDR3 nucleotides are TGCGCCAGCAGCCACGCTGCCCGAGCGGGGGGGCACCGGGAGCAGTACTTC.

This clone has only one observation. The V call is TRBV5-8, the J call TRBJ2-7; 7 bases line up with TRBD1. The junction had 11 bases not matched to a gene; V was cut back by 0 bases and J by 5 bases. Germline V gene sequence: CDR1 SGHTS, CDR2 YDEGEE. The CDR3 extends over 16 amino acids. The CDR3 DNA reads TGTGCCAGCAGCTTGGTTCGGCGGCAGGGGGACGACGAGCAGTACTTC. Translation: CASSLVRRQGDDEQYF.